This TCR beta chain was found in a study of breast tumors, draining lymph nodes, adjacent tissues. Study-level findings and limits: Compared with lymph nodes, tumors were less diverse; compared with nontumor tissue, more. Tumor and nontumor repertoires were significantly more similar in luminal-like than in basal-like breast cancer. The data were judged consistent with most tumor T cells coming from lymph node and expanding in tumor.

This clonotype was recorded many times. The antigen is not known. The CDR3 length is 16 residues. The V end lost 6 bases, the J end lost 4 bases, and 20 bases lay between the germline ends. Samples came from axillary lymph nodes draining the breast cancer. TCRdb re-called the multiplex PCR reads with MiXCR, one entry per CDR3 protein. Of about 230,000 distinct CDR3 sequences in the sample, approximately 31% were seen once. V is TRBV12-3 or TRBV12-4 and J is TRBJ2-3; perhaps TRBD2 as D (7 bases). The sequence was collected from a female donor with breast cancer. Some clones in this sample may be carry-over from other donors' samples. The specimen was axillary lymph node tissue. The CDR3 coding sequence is TGTGCCAGCAGCTTCCGCCGGGGGGCCAGCGCAGATACGCAGTATTTT. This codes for CASSFRRGASADTQYF.